The 20 T cell receptor beta chains below all came from one sample that was sequenced in a study of graft-versus-host responses after intestinal transplantation. The method was immunoSEQ multiplex PCR; TCRdb's version includes in-frame clones alone and lacks a portion of them. This sample has about 130,000 clones, with about nine tenths found just once. Their antigens remain unidentified. The source was unstimulated CD4+ T cells sorted from spleen or lymph node cells, collected before intestinal transplant. All receptors come from a human donor who received an intestinal transplant.

This sequence joins TRBV5-4 and TRBJ2-7; 8 nucleotides line up with TRBD2. CDR3 size: 15 residues. V lost 4 bases and J lost 0; bases outside the gene matches: 6. The V gene's germline CDR1 is SGHNT and CDR2 YYREEE (reference sequence). This CDR3 reads CASSPQAGVSYEQYF. The CDR3 DNA sequence: TGTGCCAGCAGCCCCCAAGCGGGAGTCTCCTACGAGCAGTACTTC.

The chain joins TRBV19 to TRBJ1-4; D is undetermined. Germline assignment: CDR1 LNHDA and CDR2 SQIVND (reference sequence). There are 15 residues in the CDR3. V dropped 11 bases and J dropped 4 bases, with 20 bases sitting between them. Here the CDR3 reads CASKAIERHNEKLFF. In nucleotides, the CDR3 is TGTGCCTCAAAGGCCATTGAGAGGCATAATGAAAAACTGTTTTTT.

Comment on this clone: This sample also contains other DNA sequences that code for the same CDR3. The chain has TRBV5-1 and TRBJ2-3, with D hard to call. Germline lookup yields CDR1 SGHRS and CDR2 YFSETQ. V lost 4 bases to trimming and J lost 6 bases, with 9 bases between them. This CDR3 comprises 12 residues. Written as DNA, the CDR3 is TGCGCCAGCAGCCTAGAAGCGGATACGCAGTATTTT. This encodes CASSLEADTQYF.

The V gene is TRBV7-3, the J gene TRBJ2-3, with D uncertain. Germline CDR1 and CDR2: SGHTA and FQGTGA. Trimming pared 0 bases from V and 3 bases from J, leaving 7 bases between. The CDR3 has 14 residues. The CDR3 protein is CASSLTGLTDTQYF. The CDR3 nucleotides are TGTGCCAGCAGCTTAACGGGCCTAACAGATACGCAGTATTTT.

The V and J genes are TRBV5-4 and TRBJ1-1; no definite D call. Germline V gives CDR1 SGHNT, CDR2 YYREEE (reference sequence). V gave up 0 bases and J gave up 3 bases, with 6 bases separating them. There are 13 residues in the CDR3. Written as DNA, the CDR3 is TGTGCCAGCAGCTTGGAGATGGACACTGAAGCTTTCTTT. This encodes CASSLEMDTEAFF.

This chain joins TRBV27 and TRBJ2-7; 9 bases are shared with TRBD2. CDR1 and CDR2 from the germline V gene are MNHEY and SMNVEV (reference sequence). This CDR3 is built from 14 residues. Losses at the gene ends were 3 bases for V and 2 bases for J; bases not matched to a gene: 2. The CDR3, as DNA: TGTGCCAGCAGTTTGGGGACTAGCACCTACGAGCAGTACTTC. It is translated as CASSLGTSTYEQYF.

The V call is TRBV14, the J call TRBJ2-5; D is uncertain. Trimming removed 0 bases from V and 5 bases from J, with 13 bases in between. The CDR3 covers 15 residues. Germline assignment: CDR1 SGHDN and CDR2 FVKESK. CDR3 nucleotides: TGTGCCAGCAGCCAAGATTGGGGTAGGCAGGAGACCCAGTACTTC. Amino acid sequence: CASSQDWGRQETQYF.

A remark on this clone: This is likely a read error, given that the CDR3 carries no conserved phenylalanine or tryptophan at its end. The rearrangement uses TRBV9 and TRBJ2-7; weak D call: TRBD1 (5 bases). V lost 2 bases, J lost 0 bases, and 15 bases lay in between. The CDR3 has 16 residues. In germline, CDR1 is SGDLS, CDR2 YYNGEE. The CDR3 sequence is CASSVGGAENSYEQYL. The CDR3 DNA is TGTGCCAGCAGCGTCGGTGGGGCGGAAAACTCCTACGAGCAGTACCTC.

In its sample, this clone was seen a few times. The V gene is TRBV5-6, the J gene TRBJ1-2; D is possibly TRBD1 (5 bases). CDR1 is SGHDT and CDR2 is YYEEEE in the germline V gene. The CDR3 is made up of 15 amino acids. Trimming took 4 bases from V and 7 from J, leaving 20 bases between them. This CDR3 is CASSHGVGGLGGYTF. The CDR3, as DNA: TGTGCCAGCAGCCATGGGGTGGGGGGACTCGGTGGCTACACCTTC.

Written as DNA, the CDR3 is TGTGCCAGCAGTGAAGGTGAGAGCACTGAAGCTTTCTTT. It yields the protein CASSEGESTEAFF. The chain is built from TRBV6-4 and TRBJ1-1; no firm D call. From germline, CDR1 is MRHNA and CDR2 SNTAGT. With 3 bases removed from V and 4 bases from J, the gap between germline ends came to 9 bases. This CDR3 is built from 13 residues.

V gene TRBV7-3 combines with J gene TRBJ2-6, with TRBD2 identical over 12 bases. This CDR3 is built from 18 residues. Germline values: CDR1 SGHTA, CDR2 FQGTGA. The V segment lost 5 bases and the J segment 0 bases; nucleotides outside the gene matches: 5. DNA of the CDR3: TGTGCCAGCAGCGCCGGACTAGCGGGGAACTCTGGGGCCAACGTCCTGACTTTC. The encoded protein is CASSAGLAGNSGANVLTF.

The chain combines TRBV7-9 with TRBJ2-5; D is perhaps TRBD2 (6 bases). V was trimmed by 5 bases and J by 2 bases, leaving 12 bases between them. In germline, CDR1 is SEHNR, CDR2 FQNEAQ (reference sequence). This CDR3 comprises 14 residues. The CDR3 here is CASSRTSLQETQYF. CDR3 coding DNA: TGTGCCAGCAGCCGCACTAGCCTACAAGAGACCCAGTACTTC.

The chain employs TRBV4-2 and TRBJ1-2; the match to TRBD1 covers 9 bases. The CDR3 covers 14 residues. The germline V gene has CDR1 LGHNA and CDR2 YNFKEQ. J was trimmed by 2 bases and V by 4 bases; bases with no gene match: 2. This chain's CDR3 is CASSRGTGNYGYTF. The CDR3, as DNA: TGTGCCAGCAGCCGCGGGACAGGGAACTATGGCTACACCTTC.

The chain couples TRBV19 to TRBJ1-1; D is unresolved. This CDR3 comprises 14 residues. Germline loops: CDR1 LNHDA, CDR2 SQIVND (reference sequence). Trimming left V 3 bases short and J 2 bases short, with 10 bases between. Written as DNA, the CDR3 is TGTGCCAGTAGTATGGATCGATTTAACACTGAAGCTTTCTTT. It is translated as CASSMDRFNTEAFF.

The V gene is TRBV6-4, the J gene TRBJ2-2; D not resolved. Germline CDR1 is MRHNA and CDR2 is SNTAGT. The CDR3 runs to 14 residues. V gave up 4 bases and J gave up 2 bases, with 8 bases separating them. CDR3 sequence: CASSVEQNTGELFF. For the CDR3, the DNA is TGTGCCAGCAGTGTGGAACAAAACACCGGGGAGCTGTTTTTT.

The J gene is TRBJ2-5, the V gene TRBV19, with TRBD1 as a possible D gene (5 bases). Trimming removed 4 bases from V and 4 bases from J, with 19 bases in between. CDR1 and CDR2 from the germline V gene are LNHDA and SQIVND (reference sequence). The CDR3 is made up of 16 amino acids. The CDR3 sequence is CASSTITPGLGETQYF. The CDR3, as DNA: TGTGCCAGTAGTACTATAACCCCAGGGCTTGGAGAGACCCAGTACTTC.

The V gene is TRBV6-1, the J gene TRBJ1-5; 7 bases line up with TRBD1. Germline V gene lookup returns CDR1 MNHNS and CDR2 SASEGT. The CDR3 runs 16 residues. The J segment lost 6 bases and the V segment lost 0 bases, leaving 8 bases of the junction unmatched. The CDR3, as DNA: TGTGCCAGCAGTGAAGCATCGAGGGGGCGCTTTCAGCCCCAGCATTTT. This translates into CASSEASRGRFQPQHF.

This chain connects TRBV19 to TRBJ1-2; 11 bases agree with TRBD1. The CDR3 has 14 amino acids. V was pared by 6 bases and J by 1 base, with 1 base of the junction left unmatched. The germline V gene has CDR1 LNHDA and CDR2 SQIVND (reference sequence). CDR3 in DNA: TGTGCCAGTAGGGGGACAGGGGGTAACTATGGCTACACCTTC. Encoded protein: CASRGTGGNYGYTF.

The genes are TRBV6-5 and TRBJ2-7; perhaps TRBD1 as D (5 bases). V lost 0 bases to trimming and J lost 5 bases, with 5 bases between them. The CDR3 loop spans 12 amino acids. Germline CDR1 MNHEY, CDR2 SVGAGI. The CDR3 region is CASSYSRDEQYF. CDR3 nucleotides: TGTGCCAGCAGTTACTCCAGGGACGAGCAGTACTTC.

In DNA form, the CDR3 reads TGTGCCAGCAGCTCCGGGACAGGGATCTTTTATGGCTACACCTTC. It specifies CASSSGTGIFYGYTF. This chain links TRBV7-9 with TRBJ1-2; 9 nucleotides align to TRBD1. Germline V CDR1 and CDR2: SEHNR, FQNEAQ (reference sequence). The length of the CDR3 is 15 residues. V lost 4 bases, J lost 5 bases, and 8 bases stayed unmatched.